The present T cell receptor (beta chain) was sequenced within a study of T-cell memory formation after mild COVID-19. Study overall: Clusters of TCRs were largely donor specific. Study-wide results and caveats: Researchers report contracting CD4+ clones mostly in CM and EM, with CD8+ clones in EMRA.

CDR3 length: 18 amino acids. Trimming removed 3 bases from V and 1 base from J, with 21 bases in between. Germline-derived CDR1 and CDR2 are MNHEY and SMNVEV (reference sequence). This clonotype was detected ten times or more. What it recognizes is unknown. Using its own MiXCR run on the 5' RACE reads, TCRdb lists one record per CDR3 protein. The sample carries some 110,000 distinct CDR3 sequences, around 12% recorded once. Sequences were obtained from PBMCs or a T cell subset sorted from them (not recorded which). V gene TRBV27 combines with J gene TRBJ1-1, with D possibly being TRBD1 (5 bases). This clonotype was obtained from an adult woman who had mild COVID-19 (a few samples of this study predate the infection). Cell type and time point are not known. The CDR3 DNA is TGTGCCAGCAGTTTCTATGGCAGGGATGGGGTATGGAACACTGAAGCTTTCTTT. Its protein product is CASSFYGRDGVWNTEAFF.